Presented here are 6 T cell receptor beta chains from one specimen sequenced in a study of T cell repertoires in cytomegalovirus infection. No antigen has been assigned to these receptors. TCRdb reprocessed the reads via MiXCR and lists one record per CDR3 protein. Of around 430,000 distinct CDR3 sequences in the sample, roughly 46% are singletons; the top ten hold roughly two fifths. This specimen was cultured PBMCs, taken from culture after CMV antigen stimulation. The receptors derive from a human donor in good health (CMV status not recorded). Some clones in this sample may be carry-over from other donors' samples.

In its sample, this clonotype was seen a few times. This sequence joins TRBV7-2 and TRBJ2-7, with 15 bases aligning to TRBD2. The CDR3 loop spans 14 amino acids. Trimming at V came to 2 bases and at J to 12 bases, leaving 5 bases not matched to a gene. Germline CDR1 and CDR2: SGHTA and FQGNSA. The CDR3 bases are TGTGCCAGCAGCTTATCCGGGACTAGCGGGGGGATGTACTTC. Translating gives CASSLSGTSGGMYF.

The chain employs TRBV6-1 and TRBJ2-2; 7 bases match TRBD2. V gave up 0 bases and J gave up 6 bases; unmatched junction bases: 7. Per the germline V gene, CDR1 is MNHNS and CDR2 is SASEGT. This CDR3 has 16 residues. CDR3: CASSEAQAGLSGELFF. In DNA form, the CDR3 reads TGTGCCAGCAGTGAAGCTCAAGCGGGGCTTTCCGGGGAGCTGTTTTTT.

This clonotype has only one observation. CDR3 sequence (DNA): TGTGCCAGCAGCTTCGACACCAATGGCAATCAGCCCCAGCATTTT. Protein product: CASSFDTNGNQPQHF. The chain joins TRBV2 to TRBJ1-5; D not certain. The CDR3 spans 15 residues. Trimming removed 6 bases at V and 2 bases at J, with 14 bases between. CDR1 SNHLY and CDR2 FYNNEI come from the germline V gene.

This clonotype was counted only a few times. The genes are TRBV7-9 and TRBJ2-7, with 11 bases identical to TRBD2. This CDR3 is built from 16 residues. Unmatched junction bases numbered 7, after V lost 2 bases and J lost 4 bases. Germline loops: CDR1 SEHNR, CDR2 FQNEAQ (reference sequence). For the CDR3, the DNA is TGTGCCAGCAGCTTATACGTAGCGGGAGGGAAATACGAGCAGTACTTC. Translation gives CASSLYVAGGKYEQYF.

This clonotype was recorded a few times. The V gene is TRBV7-6, the J gene TRBJ2-7, with a possible D match to TRBD2 (5 bases). This CDR3 region has 14 residues. Germline CDR1 and CDR2: SGHVS and FNYEAQ. V was trimmed by 2 bases and J by 2 bases, leaving 10 bases between them. The CDR3 bases are TGTGCCAGCAGCTTATTCCAGCGGACCTACGAGCAGTACTTC. It yields the protein CASSLFQRTYEQYF.

This clonotype was seen once. V is TRBV10-3 and J is TRBJ2-3, with D possibly called TRBD1 or TRBD2 (5 bases each). CDR1 is ENHRY and CDR2 is SYGVKD in the germline V gene. V shed 2 bases and J shed 6 bases, with 12 bases lying between them. The CDR3 sequence is 14 residues long. CDR3: CAISEGDPTDTQYF. The CDR3 DNA follows: TGTGCCATCAGTGAGGGGGACCCCACGGATACGCAGTATTTT.